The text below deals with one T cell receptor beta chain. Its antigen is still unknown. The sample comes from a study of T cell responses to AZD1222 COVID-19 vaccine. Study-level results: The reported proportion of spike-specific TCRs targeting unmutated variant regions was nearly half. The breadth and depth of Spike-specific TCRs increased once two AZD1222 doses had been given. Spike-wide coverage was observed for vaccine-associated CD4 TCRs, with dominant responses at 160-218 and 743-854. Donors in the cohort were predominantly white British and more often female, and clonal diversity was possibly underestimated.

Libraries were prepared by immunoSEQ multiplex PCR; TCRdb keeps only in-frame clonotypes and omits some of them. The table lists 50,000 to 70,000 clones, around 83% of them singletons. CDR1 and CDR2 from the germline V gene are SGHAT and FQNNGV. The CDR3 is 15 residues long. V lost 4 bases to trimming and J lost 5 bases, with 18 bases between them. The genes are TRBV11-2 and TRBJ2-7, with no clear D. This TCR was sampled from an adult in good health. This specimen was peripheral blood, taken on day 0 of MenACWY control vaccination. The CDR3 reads CASSSRTLGNHEQYF. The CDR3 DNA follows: TGTGCCAGCAGCTCCCGAACGCTGGGAAACCACGAGCAGTACTTC.